This T cell receptor beta chain was obtained from a study of identifying expanded T cells in peripheral blood. Germline CDR1 and CDR2: SGHDN and FVKESK. V was trimmed by 1 base and J by 15 bases, leaving 19 bases between them. CDR3 length equals 15 residues. Sequencing was performed with immunoSEQ multiplex PCR; in TCRdb, only in-frame clones are kept and a portion is missing. Here the sample spans 84,000 or so clones, 85% to 90% being singletons. This clone appeared a few times. This receptor was identified in a person between 18 and 75 years old in good health. Sample: blood. The chain is built from TRBV14 and TRBJ1-6, with no clear D. CDR3: CASSQVRVAAGRLHF. Written as DNA, the CDR3 is TGTGCCAGCAGCCAAGTGAGGGTGGCAGCTGGACGCCTCCACTTT.